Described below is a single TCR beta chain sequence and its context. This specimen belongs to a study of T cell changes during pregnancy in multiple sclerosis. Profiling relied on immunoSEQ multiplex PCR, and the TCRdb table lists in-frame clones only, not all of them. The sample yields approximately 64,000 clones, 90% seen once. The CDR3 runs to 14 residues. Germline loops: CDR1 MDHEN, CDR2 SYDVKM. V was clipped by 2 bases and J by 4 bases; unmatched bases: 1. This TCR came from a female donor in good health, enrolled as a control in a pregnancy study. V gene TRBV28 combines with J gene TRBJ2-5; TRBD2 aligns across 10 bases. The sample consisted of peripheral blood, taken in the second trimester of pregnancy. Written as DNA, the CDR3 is TGTGCCAGCAGTTTAGGACTAGCGGTAGAGACCCAGTACTTC. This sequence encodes CASSLGLAVETQYF.